One and the same sample provided the 15 T cell receptor beta chains below, sequenced in a study of blood T cell repertoires in COVID-19. TCRdb keeps only in-frame clones here, not all; method: immunoSEQ multiplex PCR. The table lists a few hundred thousand clones, about 89% of them singletons. The specimen was PBMCs or T cells enriched from blood (not recorded which). Every receptor here comes from a woman aged 30 to 39 who had recovered from COVID-19.

This sequence joins TRBV6-1 and TRBJ2-3, with D unresolved. The CDR3 has 16 residues. CDR1 and CDR2 from the germline V gene are MNHNS and SASEGT. The V end lost 2 bases, the J end lost 1 base, and 13 bases lay between the germline ends. CDR3 amino acids: CASSEQWSVGTDTQYF. The CDR3 bases are TGTGCCAGCAGTGAACAGTGGTCAGTTGGCACAGATACGCAGTATTTT.

The chain employs TRBV7-2 and TRBJ2-1, with TRBD2 as a possible D gene (7 bases). The germline gives CDR1 SGHTA, CDR2 FQGNSA. V lost 6 bases, J lost 8 bases, and 20 bases lay in between. The CDR3 loop spans 15 amino acids. This CDR3 is CASRQGREFRHEQFF. In nucleotides, the CDR3 is TGTGCCAGCAGGCAGGGGCGGGAGTTTCGGCATGAGCAGTTCTTC.

This clone was detected once. The chain employs TRBV11-3 and TRBJ2-7; 10 bases agree with TRBD1. CDR1 is SGHNT, CDR2 YENEEA, per germline. The CDR3 has 15 residues. The junction had 10 bases not matched to a gene; V was cut back by 4 bases and J by 7 bases. CDR3 sequence: CASSSGTGEIGEQYF. CDR3 DNA: TGTGCCAGCAGCTCCGGGACAGGGGAAATCGGGGAGCAGTACTTC.

The chain joins TRBV19 to TRBJ2-1; TRBD2 matches 11 bases. Trimming cost V 1 base and J 1 base; bases outside gene matches: 3. Per the germline V gene, CDR1 is LNHDA and CDR2 is SQIVND (reference sequence). This CDR3 region has 17 residues. In nucleotides, the CDR3 is TGTGCCAGTAGTATAGCGACTAGCGGGACGTCCTACAATGAGCAGTTCTTC. Translated, it gives CASSIATSGTSYNEQFF. Supplemented by reference TRBV19 and TRBJ2-1, the full variable domain reads DGGITQSPKYLFRKEGQNVTLSCEQNLNHDAMYWYRQDPGQGLRLIYYSQIVNDFQKGDIAEGYSVSREKKESFPLTVTSAQKNPTAFYLCASSIATSGTSYNEQFFGPGTRLTVL.

The chain has TRBV3-1 (or the pseudogene TRBV3-2) and TRBJ1-4; TRBD1 agrees at 9 bases. Trimming cost V 4 bases and J 6 bases; bases outside gene matches: 3. The germline V gene has CDR1 LGHDT and CDR2 YNNKEL (reference sequence). CDR3 length: 14 amino acids. For the CDR3, the DNA is TGTGCCAGCAGCCCTGGGACAGGGTATGAAAAACTGTTTTTT. This encodes CASSPGTGYEKLFF.

This clone was counted a few times. This CDR3 is CASSQGGGPLNTEAFF. The DNA for the CDR3 is TGTGCCAGCAGCCAGGGGGGTGGGCCCCTGAACACTGAAGCTTTCTTT. J is TRBJ1-1 and V is TRBV9; 7 nucleotides match TRBD1. From germline, CDR1 is SGDLS and CDR2 YYNGEE. With 4 bases clipped from V and 0 bases from J, the junction kept 9 bases outside the gene matches. This CDR3 region has 16 residues. The full variable domain, in which reference TRBV9 and TRBJ1-1 provide the parts outside the CDR3, is DSGVTQTPKHLITATGQRVTLRCSPRSGDLSVYWYQQSLDQGLQFLIQYYNGEERAKGNILERFSAQQFPDLHSELNLSSLELGDSALYFCASSQGGGPLNTEAFFGQGTRLTVV.

The V and J genes are TRBV29-1 and TRBJ1-1; 8 nucleotides agree with TRBD1. The CDR3 is 13 amino acids. Per germline, CDR1 SQVTM and CDR2 ANQGSEA. With 4 bases clipped from V and 4 bases from J, the junction kept 5 bases outside the gene matches. The CDR3 DNA follows: TGCAGCGTTGCAGGGGGCAGGAGCACTGAAGCTTTCTTT. It yields the protein CSVAGGRSTEAFF.

The rearrangement joins TRBV10-1 to TRBJ1-2; maybe TRBD1 (6 bases). This CDR3 is 15 amino acids long. Trimming shortened V by 2 bases and J by 3 bases, and 13 bases separated the two germline ends. Germline CDR1 WNHNN, CDR2 SYGVQD (reference sequence). The CDR3 sequence is CASSEKVDRDYGYTF. CDR3 sequence (DNA): TGCGCCAGCAGTGAGAAGGTGGACAGAGACTATGGCTACACCTTC.

This clone was detected once. The chain joins TRBV18 to TRBJ1-5; 8 positions match TRBD1. From germline, CDR1 is KGHSH and CDR2 LQKENI. The V segment lost 2 bases and the J segment 6 bases; nucleotides outside the gene matches: 12. This CDR3 region has 17 residues. The CDR3 DNA is TGTGCCAGCTCACCAATCCTCCAAGGACAGGGAGGTCAGCCCCAGCATTTT. Its protein product is CASSPILQGQGGQPQHF.

V and J are TRBV18 and TRBJ2-7; perhaps TRBD1 as D (5 bases). The CDR3 totals 15 residues. Trimming left V 3 bases short and J 3 bases short, with 15 bases between. Germline V gene data show CDR1 as KGHSH and CDR2 as LQKENI. Written as DNA, the CDR3 is TGTGCCAGCTCACCGGAAACAGGACATTTCTACGAGCAGTACTTC. Translated, it gives CASSPETGHFYEQYF.

CDR3 sequence (DNA): TGTGCCAGCAGTTTAAGAGGCAGCAGCTCCTATAATTCACCCCTCCACTTT. Protein sequence: CASSLRGSSSYNSPLHF. This chain connects TRBV28 to TRBJ1-6; D is undetermined. The V gene lost 2 bases and the J gene lost 0 bases, with 11 bases spanning the gap. Germline V gene sequence: CDR1 MDHEN, CDR2 SYDVKM. The CDR3 has 17 amino acids.

The chain employs TRBV3-1 (or the pseudogene TRBV3-2) and TRBJ1-1; D is ambiguous. The CDR3 has 11 residues. CDR1 is LGHDT, CDR2 YNNKEL, per germline (reference sequence). V lost 4 bases and J lost 6, with 6 bases in between. The CDR3 DNA reads as TGTGCCAGCAGCCTGGGCGCTGAAGCTTTCTTT. This gives the protein CASSLGAEAFF.

The V call is TRBV4-1, the J call TRBJ1-1; D possibly corresponds to TRBD1 (6 bases). The ends were cut back, 1 base at V and 1 base at J, with 16 bases in the middle. Germline V gives CDR1 MGHRA, CDR2 YSYEKL. The CDR3 contains 17 residues. As DNA, the CDR3 is TGCGCCAGCAGCCAAGTCCAGGTGATACAGGGGAACACTGAAGCTTTCTTT. It encodes CASSQVQVIQGNTEAFF.

This clone was detected a few times. The V call is TRBV18, the J call TRBJ2-2, with no clear D. V shed 2 bases and J shed 0 bases, with 7 bases lying between them. The CDR3 is made up of 15 amino acids. Germline lookup yields CDR1 KGHSH and CDR2 LQKENI. The CDR3 DNA follows: TGTGCCAGCTCACCAGGGCAGGCGAACACCGGGGAGCTGTTTTTT. Translated: CASSPGQANTGELFF.

The chain has TRBV6-2 or TRBV6-3 and TRBJ1-6; 8 positions match TRBD1. The CDR3 sequence is 19 residues long. J gave up 0 bases and V 4 bases, and 11 bases lay outside the gene matches. Germline V CDR1 and CDR2: MNHEY, SVGEGT. The CDR3 DNA reads TGTGCCAGCAGTTCCGTGACAGGGGACCTGAGCTCCTATAATTCACCCCTCCACTTT. As protein: CASSSVTGDLSSYNSPLHF.